This T cell receptor beta chain was obtained from a study of lymphopenia after photon versus proton radiotherapy. Study-wide results and caveats: A bigger post-nadir fall in TCR diversity correlated inversely with survival time in deceased patients. Under photons, naive T cells and diversity fell while effector/memory populations rose.

Looked up from germline, CDR1 is MNHNS and CDR2 is SASEGT. Trimming stripped 10 bases from V and 5 bases from J, with 15 bases between. CDR3 length equals 14 residues. This table comes from immunoSEQ multiplex PCR, and its TCRdb copy is limited to in-frame clones, with some not included. The sample shows some 38,000 clones, approximately 90% of them seen only once. Of note for this clone: Its specificity is not known.

This sequence originates from a man aged 60-69 years with cholangiocarcinoma. The chain has TRBV6-1 and TRBJ1-6; D may be TRBD1 (6 bases). The material was peripheral blood, obtained from a patient treated with photon-based radiotherapy. CDR3 sequence: CATLGQRDNSPLHF. The CDR3 DNA sequence: TGTGCCACCTTAGGACAGAGAGATAATTCACCCCTCCACTTT.